The T cell receptor (beta chain) under discussion was sequenced for a study of neoadjuvant anti-PD-1 for oral cavity cancer. Documented time point: after neoadjuvant nivolumab, at surgical resection. Note on this clone: The target antigen is unknown.

There are 13 residues in the CDR3. Germline CDR1 reads SGHNT; CDR2 reads YYREEE (reference sequence). Trimming left V 3 bases short and J 6 bases short, with 12 bases between. Six replicates per PBMC sample, mostly from around 500 ng of genomic DNA. Using immunoSEQ multiplex PCR, the repertoire was profiled, and TCRdb retains in-frame clones only, with some absent. The data show around 67,000 clones, with around 85% seen just once and more than 2.5% held by the top ten. General study findings and limits: After neoadjuvant nivolumab, PBMC T cell clonality was significantly higher in non-responders than responders. TCR analyses covered only three patients per response group.

The chain combines TRBV5-4 with TRBJ1-2, with a weak D call TRBD1 (6 bases). This sample comprised PBMCs, obtained after nivolumab (anti-PD-1) treatment. The clonotype comes from a person between 40 and 85 years old with oral cavity squamous cell carcinoma. This CDR3 is CASSSGAENGYTF. The CDR3 coding sequence is TGTGCCAGCAGCTCAGGGGCGGAGAATGGCTACACCTTC.